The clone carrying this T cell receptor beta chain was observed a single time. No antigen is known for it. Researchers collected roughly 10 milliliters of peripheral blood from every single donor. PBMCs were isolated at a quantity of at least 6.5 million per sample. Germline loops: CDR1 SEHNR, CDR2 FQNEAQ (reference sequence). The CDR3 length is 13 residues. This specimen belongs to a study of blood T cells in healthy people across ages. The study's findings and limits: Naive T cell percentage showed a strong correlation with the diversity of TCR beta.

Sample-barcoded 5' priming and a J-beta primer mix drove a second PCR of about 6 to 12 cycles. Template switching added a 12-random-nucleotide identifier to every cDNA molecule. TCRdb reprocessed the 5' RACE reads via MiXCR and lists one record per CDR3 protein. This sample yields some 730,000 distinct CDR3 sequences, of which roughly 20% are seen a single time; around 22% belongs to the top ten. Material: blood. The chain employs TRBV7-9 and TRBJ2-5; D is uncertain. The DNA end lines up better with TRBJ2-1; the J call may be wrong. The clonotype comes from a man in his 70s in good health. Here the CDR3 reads CASSLTGVGEQFF. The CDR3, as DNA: TGTGCCAGCAGCCTCACTGGAGTCGGAGAGCAGTTCTTC.